This is a list of T cell receptor beta chains from one sample in a study of blood T cell repertoires in COVID-19. Only in-frame clones appear in the TCRdb table, and some are missing; sequencing was by immunoSEQ multiplex PCR. The sample lists about 59,000 clones, over 70% occurring once. Sequencing was carried out using peripheral blood. The receptors here all came from a woman aged 70 to 79 with acute or convalescent COVID-19. CDR3s include the opening cysteine and the closing phenylalanine or tryptophan. Fields, in order: J gene, V gene, CDR3 protein.

>TRBJ2-7|TRBV10-1
CASSESRTGRSYEQYF
>TRBJ2-5|TRBV9
CASSVGQIIQETQYF
>TRBJ1-3|TRBV19
CASTVLGTAGNTIYF
>TRBJ1-2|TRBV30
CAWSVRIGDGYTF
>TRBJ2-2|TRBV7-9
CASSLGQANTGELFF
>TRBJ2-1|TRBV27
CASSFFGGAVYNEQFF
>TRBJ1-4|TRBV7-8
CASSPHKRGEKLFF
>TRBJ1-2|TRBV30
CAWSGRVAMGNYGYTF
>TRBJ1-6|TRBV7-6
CASSLERTYNSPLHF
>TRBJ2-5|TRBV19
CASSVSVNQETQYF
>TRBJ2-1|TRBV29-1
CSVAGSKSYNEQFF
>TRBJ2-3|TRBV9
CASSVDAGGTDTQYF
>TRBJ2-5|TRBV5-6
CASSPPRVPYQETQYF
>TRBJ1-1|TRBV5-6
CASSLGRRGTEAFF
>TRBJ2-5|TRBV5-6
CASSPLPGWGRETQYF
>TRBJ1-1|TRBV19
CASSIERGGVWGWGTEAFF
>TRBJ2-7|TRBV5-1
CASSGGQGLISYEQYF
>TRBJ1-2|TRBV11-1
CASSLMGLYGYTF
>TRBJ1-6|TRBV6-1
CASSERTRAQNSPLHF
>TRBJ2-1|TRBV19
CASMGAGGPIIEQFF
>TRBJ1-2|TRBV5-1
CASSLATGTNYGYTF
>TRBJ2-7|TRBV9
CASSVGQGEYEQYF
>TRBJ2-2|TRBV27
CASSLYSRGPPNTGELFF
>TRBJ1-4|TRBV19
CASRPGQGGEKLFF
>TRBJ2-7|TRBV29-1
CSVEQQGQGSEQYF
>TRBJ2-7|TRBV12-5
CASGLGQGQGSYEQYF
>TRBJ1-2|TRBV5-1
CASSATRGGYTF
>TRBJ2-4|TRBV25-1
CASRNPRTSGVFGIQYF
>TRBJ1-1|TRBV3-1/TRBV3-2
CASSLLDRPPAVF
>TRBJ1-2|TRBV2
CASSRTTYGYTF
>TRBJ2-5|TRBV5-1
CASSSGGGSQETQYF
>TRBJ1-1|TRBV14
CASSAKKGTVKTEAFF
>TRBJ2-3|TRBV7-9
CASSPGTSDTQYF
>TRBJ2-2|TRBV14
CASKALGGGNTGELFF
>TRBJ2-2|TRBV5-1
CASSFGASGGTGELFF
>TRBJ1-1|TRBV5-1
CASSLSGRVESEAFF
>TRBJ1-5|TRBV30
CAWRGQASNQPQHF
>TRBJ2-2|TRBV12-5
CASVAGTGTTGELFF
>TRBJ1-5|TRBV5-6
CASSPFNGGQPQHF
>TRBJ2-5|TRBV15
CATSGRGGAETQYF
>TRBJ1-2|TRBV18
CASSPQVQTGLGYTF
>TRBJ2-2|TRBV5-5
CASSLGGPTGELFF
>TRBJ2-4|TRBV5-4
CASSLRGSFQNIQYF
>TRBJ1-5|TRBV2
CASSGGTGVNQPQHF
>TRBJ2-1|TRBV25-1
CASRQGGTYNEQFF
>TRBJ1-1|TRBV19
CASSSYIFMNTEAFF
>TRBJ1-1|TRBV29-1
CSGGFRAFF
>TRBJ1-1|TRBV6-6
CASSKTGTQAFF
>TRBJ1-4|TRBV20-1
CSASFGQGEKLFF
>TRBJ2-2|TRBV2
CASSKIGTVNTGELFF
>TRBJ2-7|TRBV5-1
CASSPTDRPSYEQYF
>TRBJ1-2|TRBV4-1
CASSQVPRENYGYTF
>TRBJ2-2|TRBV3-1/TRBV3-2
CASSKVTSQGTGELFF
>TRBJ1-2|TRBV2
CASSVTGRYGYTF
>TRBJ1-5|TRBV2
CASKTGPSNQPQHF
>TRBJ1-1|TRBV18
CASSPPVVTEAFF
>TRBJ1-1|TRBV5-6
CASSFGQWVEAFF
>TRBJ2-3|TRBV27
CASWASLGPTDTQYF